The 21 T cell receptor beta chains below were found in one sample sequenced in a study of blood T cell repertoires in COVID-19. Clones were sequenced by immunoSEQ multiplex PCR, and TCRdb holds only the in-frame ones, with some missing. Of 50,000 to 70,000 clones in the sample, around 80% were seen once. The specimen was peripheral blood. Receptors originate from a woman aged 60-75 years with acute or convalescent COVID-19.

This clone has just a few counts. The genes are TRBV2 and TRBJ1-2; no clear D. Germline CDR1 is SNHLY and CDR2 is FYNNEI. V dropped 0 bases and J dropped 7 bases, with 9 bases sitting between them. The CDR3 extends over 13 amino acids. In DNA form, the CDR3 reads TGTGCCAGCAGTGAAGCTCGTGGGCTTGGCTACACCTTC. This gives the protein CASSEARGLGYTF.

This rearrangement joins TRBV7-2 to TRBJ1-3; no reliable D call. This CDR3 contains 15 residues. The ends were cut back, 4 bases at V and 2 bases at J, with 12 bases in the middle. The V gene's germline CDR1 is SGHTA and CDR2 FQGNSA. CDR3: CASSSPSDTGNTIYF. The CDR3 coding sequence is TGTGCCAGCAGCTCGCCGAGTGACACTGGAAACACCATATATTTT.

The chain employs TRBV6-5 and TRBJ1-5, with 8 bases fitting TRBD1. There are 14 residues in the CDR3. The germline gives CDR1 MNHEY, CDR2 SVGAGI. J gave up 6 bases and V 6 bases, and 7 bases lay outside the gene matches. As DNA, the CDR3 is TGTGCCAGCAGACCACAGGGGGAAGGTCAGCCCCAGCATTTT. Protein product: CASRPQGEGQPQHF.

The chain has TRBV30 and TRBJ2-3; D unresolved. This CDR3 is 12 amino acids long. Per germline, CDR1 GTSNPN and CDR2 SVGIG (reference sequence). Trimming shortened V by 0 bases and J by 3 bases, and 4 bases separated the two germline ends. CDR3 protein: CAWSVQTDTQYF. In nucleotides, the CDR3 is TGTGCCTGGAGTGTCCAAACAGATACGCAGTATTTT.

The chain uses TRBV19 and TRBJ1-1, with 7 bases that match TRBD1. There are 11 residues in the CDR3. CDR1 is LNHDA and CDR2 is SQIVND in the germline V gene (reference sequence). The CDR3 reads CATGVVTEAFF. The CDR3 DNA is TGTGCTACAGGGGTGGTCACTGAAGCTTTCTTT.

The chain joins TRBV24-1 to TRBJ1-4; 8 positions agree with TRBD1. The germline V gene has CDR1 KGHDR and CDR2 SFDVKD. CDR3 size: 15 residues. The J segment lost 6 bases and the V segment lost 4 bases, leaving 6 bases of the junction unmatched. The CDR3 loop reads CATSDPGQVDEKLFF. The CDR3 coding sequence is TGTGCCACCAGTGACCCGGGACAGGTGGATGAAAAACTGTTTTTT.

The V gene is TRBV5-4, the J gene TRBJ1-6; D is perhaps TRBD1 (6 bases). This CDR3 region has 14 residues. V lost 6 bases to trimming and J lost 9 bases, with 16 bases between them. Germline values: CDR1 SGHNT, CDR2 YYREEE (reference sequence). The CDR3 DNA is TGTGCCAGCACCCTACAGGGCGCGACTTCACCCCTCCACTTT. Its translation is CASTLQGATSPLHF.

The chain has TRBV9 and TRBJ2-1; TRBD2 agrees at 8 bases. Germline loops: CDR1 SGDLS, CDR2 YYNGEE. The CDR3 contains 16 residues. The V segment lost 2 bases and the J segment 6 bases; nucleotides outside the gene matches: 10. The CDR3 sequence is CASSVGGLVGFNEQFF. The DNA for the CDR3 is TGTGCCAGCAGCGTGGGGGGACTAGTAGGGTTCAATGAGCAGTTCTTC.

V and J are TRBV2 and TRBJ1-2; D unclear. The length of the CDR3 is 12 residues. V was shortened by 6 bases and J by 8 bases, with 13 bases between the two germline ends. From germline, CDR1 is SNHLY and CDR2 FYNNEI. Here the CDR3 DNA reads TGTGCCAGCAGCGCCCCGCAAAGCGGCTACACCTTC. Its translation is CASSAPQSGYTF. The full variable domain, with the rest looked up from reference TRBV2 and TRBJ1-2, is EPEVTQTPSHQVTQMGQEVILRCVPISNHLYFYWYRQILGQKVEFLVSFYNNEISEKSEIFDDQFSVERPDGSNFTLKIRSTKLEDSAMYFCASSAPQSGYTFGSGTRLTVV.

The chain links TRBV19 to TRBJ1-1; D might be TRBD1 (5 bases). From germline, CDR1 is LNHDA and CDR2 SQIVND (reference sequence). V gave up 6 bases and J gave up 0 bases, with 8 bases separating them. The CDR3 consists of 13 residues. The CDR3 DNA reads TGTGCCAGTAGGCCAGGGATGAACACTGAAGCTTTCTTT. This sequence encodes CASRPGMNTEAFF.

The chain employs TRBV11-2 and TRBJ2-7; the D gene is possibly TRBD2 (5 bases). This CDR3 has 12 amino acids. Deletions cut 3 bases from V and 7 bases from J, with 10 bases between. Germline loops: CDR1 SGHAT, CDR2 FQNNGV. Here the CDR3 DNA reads TGTGCCAGCAGCTTCCTTGGGGAGGAGCAGTACTTC. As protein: CASSFLGEEQYF.

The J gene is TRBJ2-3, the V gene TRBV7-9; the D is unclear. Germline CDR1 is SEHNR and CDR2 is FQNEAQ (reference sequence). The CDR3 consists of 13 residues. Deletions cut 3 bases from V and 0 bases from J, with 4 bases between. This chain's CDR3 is CASSFGSTDTQYF. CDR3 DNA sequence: TGTGCCAGCAGCTTTGGCAGCACAGATACGCAGTATTTT.

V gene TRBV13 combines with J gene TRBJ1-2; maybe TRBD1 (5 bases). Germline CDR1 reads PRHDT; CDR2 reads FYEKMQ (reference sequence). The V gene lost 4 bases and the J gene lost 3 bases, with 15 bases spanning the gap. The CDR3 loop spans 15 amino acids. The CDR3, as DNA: TGTGCCAGCAGCTATGGCGGGGGTGAAGACTATGGCTACACCTTC. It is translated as CASSYGGGEDYGYTF.

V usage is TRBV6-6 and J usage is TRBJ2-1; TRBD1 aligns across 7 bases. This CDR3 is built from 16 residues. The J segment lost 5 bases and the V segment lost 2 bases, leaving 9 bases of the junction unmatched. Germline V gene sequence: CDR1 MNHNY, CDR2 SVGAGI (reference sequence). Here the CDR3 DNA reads TGTGCCAGCAGTTACGAGTGGACAGGAGGAAACAATGAGCAGTTCTTC. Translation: CASSYEWTGGNNEQFF.

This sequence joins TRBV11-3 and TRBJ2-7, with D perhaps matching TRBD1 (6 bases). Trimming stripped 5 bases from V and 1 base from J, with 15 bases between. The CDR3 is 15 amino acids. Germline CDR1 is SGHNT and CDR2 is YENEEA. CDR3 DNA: TGTGCCAGCAGCCCCCGGGACGGACAGTCCTACGAGCAGTACTTC. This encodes CASSPRDGQSYEQYF.

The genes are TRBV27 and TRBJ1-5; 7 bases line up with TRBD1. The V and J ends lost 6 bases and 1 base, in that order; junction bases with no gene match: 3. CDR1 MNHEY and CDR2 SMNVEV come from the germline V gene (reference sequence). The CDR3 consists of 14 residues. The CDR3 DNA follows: TGTGCCAGCAGCCTACAGGGGAGCAATCAGCCCCAGCATTTT. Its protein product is CASSLQGSNQPQHF.

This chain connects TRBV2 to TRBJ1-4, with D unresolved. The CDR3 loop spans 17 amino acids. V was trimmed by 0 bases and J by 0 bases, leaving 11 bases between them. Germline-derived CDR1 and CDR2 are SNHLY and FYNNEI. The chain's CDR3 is CASSEAEVSATNEKLFF. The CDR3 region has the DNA TGTGCCAGCAGTGAAGCGGAGGTCTCTGCAACTAATGAAAAACTGTTTTTT.

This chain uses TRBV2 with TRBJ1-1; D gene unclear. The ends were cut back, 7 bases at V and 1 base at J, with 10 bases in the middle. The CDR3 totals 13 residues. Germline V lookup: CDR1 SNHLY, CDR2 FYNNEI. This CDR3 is CASIQFGNTEAFF. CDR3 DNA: TGTGCCAGCATCCAGTTTGGGAACACTGAAGCTTTCTTT.

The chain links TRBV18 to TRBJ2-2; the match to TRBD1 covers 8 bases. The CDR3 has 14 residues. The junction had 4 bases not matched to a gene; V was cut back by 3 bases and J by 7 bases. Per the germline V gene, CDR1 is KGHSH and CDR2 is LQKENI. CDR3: CASSPGQGHGELFF. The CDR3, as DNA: TGTGCCAGCTCACCCGGACAGGGTCACGGGGAGCTGTTTTTT.

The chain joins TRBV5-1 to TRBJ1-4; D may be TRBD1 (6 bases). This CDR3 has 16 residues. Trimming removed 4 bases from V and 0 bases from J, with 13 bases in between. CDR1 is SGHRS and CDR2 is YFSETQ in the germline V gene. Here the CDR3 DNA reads TGCGCCAGCAGCCAGGGGAGAGGGGCAACTAATGAAAAACTGTTTTTT. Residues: CASSQGRGATNEKLFF.

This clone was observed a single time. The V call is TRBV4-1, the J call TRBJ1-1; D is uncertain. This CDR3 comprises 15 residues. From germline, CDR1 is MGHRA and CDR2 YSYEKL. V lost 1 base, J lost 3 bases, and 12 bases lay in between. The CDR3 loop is CASSQVLWQDTEAFF. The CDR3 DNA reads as TGCGCCAGCAGCCAAGTGCTGTGGCAGGACACTGAAGCTTTCTTT.